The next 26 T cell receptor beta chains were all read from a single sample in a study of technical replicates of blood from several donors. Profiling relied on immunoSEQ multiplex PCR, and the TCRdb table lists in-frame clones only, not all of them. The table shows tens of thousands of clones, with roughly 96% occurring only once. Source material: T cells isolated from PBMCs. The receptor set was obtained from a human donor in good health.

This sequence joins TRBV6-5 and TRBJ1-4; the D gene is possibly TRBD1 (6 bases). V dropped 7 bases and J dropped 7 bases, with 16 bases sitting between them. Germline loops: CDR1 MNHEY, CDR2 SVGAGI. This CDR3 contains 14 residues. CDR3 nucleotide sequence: TGTGCCAGCACCCAAGGAGCGGGGGCTGAAAAACTGTTTTTT. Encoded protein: CASTQGAGAEKLFF.

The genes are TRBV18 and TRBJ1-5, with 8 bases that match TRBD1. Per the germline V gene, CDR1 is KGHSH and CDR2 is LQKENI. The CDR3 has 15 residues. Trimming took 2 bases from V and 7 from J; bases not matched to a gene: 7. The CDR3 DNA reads TGTGCCAGCTCACCAGATTCAGGGGGCCGACAGCCCCAGCATTTT. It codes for CASSPDSGGRQPQHF. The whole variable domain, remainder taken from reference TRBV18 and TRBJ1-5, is NAGVMQNPRHLVRRRGQEARLRCSPMKGHSHVYWYRQLPEEGLKFMVYLQKENIIDESGMPKERFSAEFPKEGPSILRIQQVVRGDSAAYFCASSPDSGGRQPQHFGDGTRLSIL.

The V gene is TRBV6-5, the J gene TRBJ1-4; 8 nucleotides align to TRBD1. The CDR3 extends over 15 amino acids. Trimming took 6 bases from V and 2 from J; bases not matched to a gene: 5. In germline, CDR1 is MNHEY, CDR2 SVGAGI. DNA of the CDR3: TGTGCCAGCAGACCCACAGGGGGGACTAATGAAAAACTGTTTTTT. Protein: CASRPTGGTNEKLFF.

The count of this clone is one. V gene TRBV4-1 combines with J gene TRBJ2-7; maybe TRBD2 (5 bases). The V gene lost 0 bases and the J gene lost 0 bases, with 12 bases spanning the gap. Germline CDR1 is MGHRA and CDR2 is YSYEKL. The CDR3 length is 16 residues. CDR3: CASSQDFGLDSYEQYF. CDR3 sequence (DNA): TGCGCCAGCAGCCAAGATTTCGGACTTGACTCCTACGAGCAGTACTTC.

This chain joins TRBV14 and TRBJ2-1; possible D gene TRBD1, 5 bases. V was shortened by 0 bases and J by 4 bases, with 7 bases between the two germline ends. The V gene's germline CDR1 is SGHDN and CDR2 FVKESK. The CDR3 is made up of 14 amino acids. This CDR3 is CASSQEYRYNEQFF. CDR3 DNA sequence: TGTGCCAGCAGCCAAGAGTACAGGTACAATGAGCAGTTCTTC.

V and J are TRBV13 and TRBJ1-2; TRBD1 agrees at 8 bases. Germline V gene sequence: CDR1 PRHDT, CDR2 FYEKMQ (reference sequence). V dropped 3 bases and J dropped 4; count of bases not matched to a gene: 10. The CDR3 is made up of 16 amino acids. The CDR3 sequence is CASSFLRTGSGYGYTF. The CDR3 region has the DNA TGTGCCAGCAGCTTCCTCCGGACAGGGTCGGGCTATGGCTACACCTTC.

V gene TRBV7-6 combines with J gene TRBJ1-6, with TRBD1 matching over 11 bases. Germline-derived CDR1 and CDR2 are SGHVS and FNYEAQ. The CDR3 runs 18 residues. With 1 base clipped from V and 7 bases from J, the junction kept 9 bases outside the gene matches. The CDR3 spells CASSLGPGQGDSNSPLHF. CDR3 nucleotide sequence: TGTGCCAGCAGCTTAGGTCCGGGACAGGGGGACTCCAATTCACCCCTCCACTTT. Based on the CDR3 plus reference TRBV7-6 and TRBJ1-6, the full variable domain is GAGVSQSPRYKVTKRGQDVALRCDPISGHVSLYWYRQALGQGPEFLTYFNYEAQQDKSGLPNDRFSAERPEGSISTLTIQRTEQRDSAMYRCASSLGPGQGDSNSPLHFGNGTRLTVT.

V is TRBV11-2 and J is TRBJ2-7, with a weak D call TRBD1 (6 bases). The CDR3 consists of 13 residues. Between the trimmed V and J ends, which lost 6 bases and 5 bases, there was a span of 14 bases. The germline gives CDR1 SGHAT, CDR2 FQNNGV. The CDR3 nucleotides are TGTGCCAGCAGTTCCCTGGGGACACACGAGCAGTACTTC. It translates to CASSSLGTHEQYF.

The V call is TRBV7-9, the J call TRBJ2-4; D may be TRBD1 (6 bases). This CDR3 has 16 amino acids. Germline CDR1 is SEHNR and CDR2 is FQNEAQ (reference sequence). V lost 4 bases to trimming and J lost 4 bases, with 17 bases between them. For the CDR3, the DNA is TGTGCCAGCAGCTCAACTCGGACAGTCAAAAAAAACATTCAGTACTTC. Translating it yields CASSSTRTVKKNIQYF.

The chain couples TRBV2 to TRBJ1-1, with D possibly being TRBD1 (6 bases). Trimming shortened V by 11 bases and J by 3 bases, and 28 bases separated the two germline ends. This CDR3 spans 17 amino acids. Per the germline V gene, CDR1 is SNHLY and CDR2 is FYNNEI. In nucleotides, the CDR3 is TGTGCCGGAGGAGGAACAGGGAAGGGAATATTGGACACTGAAGCTTTCTTT. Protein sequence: CAGGGTGKGILDTEAFF. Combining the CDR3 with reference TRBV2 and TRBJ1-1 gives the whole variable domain EPEVTQTPSHQVTQMGQEVILRCVPISNHLYFYWYRQILGQKVEFLVSFYNNEISEKSEIFDDQFSVERPDGSNFTLKIRSTKLEDSAMYFCAGGGTGKGILDTEAFFGQGTRLTVV.

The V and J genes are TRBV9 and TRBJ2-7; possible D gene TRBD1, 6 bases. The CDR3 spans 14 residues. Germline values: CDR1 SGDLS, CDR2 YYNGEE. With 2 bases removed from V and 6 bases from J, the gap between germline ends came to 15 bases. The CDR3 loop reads CASSVQPDRPEQYF. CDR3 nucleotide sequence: TGTGCCAGCAGCGTTCAGCCGGACAGACCCGAGCAGTACTTC.

In DNA form, the CDR3 reads TGTGCCACCTCTAGGGCTAGCGGGTACTACAATGAGCAGTTCTTC. Translating gives CATSRASGYYNEQFF. The V gene is TRBV19, the J gene TRBJ2-1, with 8 bases matching TRBD2. J was trimmed by 3 bases and V by 10 bases; bases with no gene match: 11. Germline CDR1 reads LNHDA; CDR2 reads SQIVND (reference sequence). This CDR3 spans 15 amino acids.

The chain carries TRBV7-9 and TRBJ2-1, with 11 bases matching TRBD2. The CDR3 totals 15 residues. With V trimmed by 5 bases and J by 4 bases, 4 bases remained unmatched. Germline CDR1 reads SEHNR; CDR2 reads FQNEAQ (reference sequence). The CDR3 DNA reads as TGTGCCAGCAGCCCGGGACTAGCGGAGTACAATGAGCAGTTCTTC. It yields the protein CASSPGLAEYNEQFF.

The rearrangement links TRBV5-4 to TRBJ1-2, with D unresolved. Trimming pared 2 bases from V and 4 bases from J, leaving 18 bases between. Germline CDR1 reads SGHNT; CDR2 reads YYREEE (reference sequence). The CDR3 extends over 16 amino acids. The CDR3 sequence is CASSLLSTEMAYGYTF. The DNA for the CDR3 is TGTGCCAGCAGCTTACTTTCGACGGAGATGGCCTATGGCTACACCTTC.

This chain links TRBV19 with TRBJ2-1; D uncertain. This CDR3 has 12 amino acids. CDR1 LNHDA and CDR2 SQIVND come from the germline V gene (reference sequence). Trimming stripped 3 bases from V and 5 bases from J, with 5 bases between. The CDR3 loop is CASSILDNEQFF. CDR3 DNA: TGTGCCAGTAGTATTTTAGACAATGAGCAGTTCTTC.

The CDR3 is CANTDSQETQYF. The CDR3 DNA reads TGTGCCAACACAGACAGCCAAGAGACCCAGTACTTC. The rearrangement uses TRBV10-3 and TRBJ2-5; weak D call: TRBD1 (5 bases). From germline, CDR1 is ENHRY and CDR2 SYGVKD. V dropped 10 bases and J dropped 1 base, with 10 bases sitting between them. The CDR3 totals 12 residues.

CDR3 DNA: TGTGCCAGCATGGTCTTCCTCGCCGAGGGTATCGGTACGCAGTATTTT. Residues: CASMVFLAEGIGTQYF. The rearrangement uses TRBV2 and TRBJ2-3; D is possibly TRBD2 (5 bases). The germline V gene has CDR1 SNHLY and CDR2 FYNNEI. This CDR3 is built from 16 residues. V gave up 7 bases and J gave up 8 bases, with 25 bases separating them. Complete variable domain (other parts from reference TRBV2 and TRBJ2-3): EPEVTQTPSHQVTQMGQEVILRCVPISNHLYFYWYRQILGQKVEFLVSFYNNEISEKSEIFDDQFSVERPDGSNFTLKIRSTKLEDSAMYFCASMVFLAEGIGTQYFGPGTRLTVL.

CDR3: CASSLVVSTQETQYF. The CDR3 coding sequence is TGTGCCAGCAGCTTAGTGGTTAGCACTCAAGAGACCCAGTACTTC. This chain uses TRBV11-3 with TRBJ2-5; D not resolved. CDR1 is SGHNT and CDR2 is YENEEA in the germline V gene. The V end lost 1 base, the J end lost 2 bases, and 11 bases lay between the germline ends. The CDR3 is 15 amino acids.

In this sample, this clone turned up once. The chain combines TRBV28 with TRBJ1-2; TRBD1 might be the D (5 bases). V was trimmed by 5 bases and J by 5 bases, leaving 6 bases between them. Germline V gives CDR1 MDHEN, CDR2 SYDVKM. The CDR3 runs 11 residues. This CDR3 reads CASSPGYGYTF. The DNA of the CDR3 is TGTGCCAGCAGTCCAGGGTATGGCTACACCTTC.

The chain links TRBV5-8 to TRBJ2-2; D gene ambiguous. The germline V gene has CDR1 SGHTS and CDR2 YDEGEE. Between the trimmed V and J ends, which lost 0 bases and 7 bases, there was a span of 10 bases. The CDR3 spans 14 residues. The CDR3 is CASSLVEDGGELFF. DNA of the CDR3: TGTGCCAGCAGCTTGGTAGAGGATGGCGGGGAGCTGTTTTTT. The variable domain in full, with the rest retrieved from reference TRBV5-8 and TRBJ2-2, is EAGVTQSPTHLIKTRGQQATLRCSPISGHTSVYWYQQALGLGLQFLLWYDEGEERNRGNFPPRFSGRQFPNYSSELNVNALELEDSALYLCASSLVEDGGELFFGEGSRLTVL.

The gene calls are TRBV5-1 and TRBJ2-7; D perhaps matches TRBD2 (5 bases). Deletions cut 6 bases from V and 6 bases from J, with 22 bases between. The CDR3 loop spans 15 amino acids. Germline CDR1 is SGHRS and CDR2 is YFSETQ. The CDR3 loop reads CASTPNPGNPGEQYF. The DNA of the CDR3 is TGCGCCAGCACGCCGAACCCGGGGAATCCCGGCGAGCAGTACTTC. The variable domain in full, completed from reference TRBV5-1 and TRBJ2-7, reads KAGVTQTPRYLIKTRGQQVTLSCSPISGHRSVSWYQQTPGQGLQFLFEYFSETQRNKGNFPGRFSGRQFSNSRSEMNVSTLELGDSALYLCASTPNPGNPGEQYFGPGTRLTVT.

CDR3 sequence: CASSLTVQETQYF. The CDR3 DNA reads as TGCGCCAGCAGCTTGACAGTTCAAGAGACCCAGTACTTC. The chain employs TRBV5-1 and TRBJ2-5; D is unclear. Germline values: CDR1 SGHRS, CDR2 YFSETQ. The V and J ends lost 1 base and 2 bases respectively, with 6 bases between them. The CDR3 contains 13 residues.

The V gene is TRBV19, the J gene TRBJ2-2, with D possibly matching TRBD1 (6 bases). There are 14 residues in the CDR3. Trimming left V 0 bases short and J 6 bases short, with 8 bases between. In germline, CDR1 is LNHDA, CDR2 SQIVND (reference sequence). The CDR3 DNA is TGTGCCAGTAGTATAGAGGGACAATCCGGGGAGCTGTTTTTT. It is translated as CASSIEGQSGELFF.

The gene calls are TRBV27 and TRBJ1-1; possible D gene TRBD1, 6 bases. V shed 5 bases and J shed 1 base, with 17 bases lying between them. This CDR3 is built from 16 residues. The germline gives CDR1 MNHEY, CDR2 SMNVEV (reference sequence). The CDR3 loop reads CASSTRPLTGNTEAFF. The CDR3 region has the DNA TGTGCCAGCAGTACCCGACCCCTGACAGGGAACACTGAAGCTTTCTTT.

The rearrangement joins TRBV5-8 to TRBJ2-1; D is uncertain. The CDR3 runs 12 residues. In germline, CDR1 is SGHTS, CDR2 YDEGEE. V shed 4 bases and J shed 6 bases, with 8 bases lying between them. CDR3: CASSVAVNEQFF. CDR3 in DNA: TGTGCCAGCAGCGTGGCCGTCAATGAGCAGTTCTTC.

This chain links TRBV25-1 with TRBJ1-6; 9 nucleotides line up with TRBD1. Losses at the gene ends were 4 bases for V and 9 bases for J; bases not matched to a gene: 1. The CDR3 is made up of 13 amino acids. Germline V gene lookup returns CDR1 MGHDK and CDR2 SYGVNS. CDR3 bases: TGTGCCAGCAGTGGGACAGGGGTTTCACCCCTCCACTTT. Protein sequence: CASSGTGVSPLHF. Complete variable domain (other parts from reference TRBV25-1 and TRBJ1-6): EADIYQTPRYLVIGTGKKITLECSQTMGHDKMYWYQQDPGMELHLIHYSYGVNSTEKGDLSSESTVSRIRTEHFPLTLESARPSHTSQYLCASSGTGVSPLHFGNGTRLTVT.